This T cell receptor beta chain was identified during a study of graft-versus-host responses after intestinal transplantation (dated by TCRdb to the early 2020s). General notes on the study: The transplants that recipients received were multivisceral, liver-intestinal, or isolated intestinal. Anti-thymocyte globulin induction was given to all recipients, followed by maintenance tacrolimus and steroids for approximately three years. After intestinal transplantation, graft-versus-host and host-versus-graft alloreactive T cell clones were followed in the graft, circulation and bone marrow using bulk TCR-beta CDR3 sequencing. Alloreactive clones were identified by sequencing pre-transplant mixed lymphocyte reaction products and comparing them with unstimulated pre-transplant donor and recipient T cells. The cohort enrolled some 23 intestinal transplant recipients including one retransplant, and a few patients lacking pretransplant specimens were excluded. Donor T cell macrochimerism was defined as a peak of at least 4% donor T cells among recipient peripheral blood mononuclear cells. Instead of going to the commercial service, samples from a few later patients were sequenced in-house on an Illumina MiSeq and processed with MiXCR. Overall results and qualifications from the work: GvH clones were detected in recipient bone marrow, and some appeared earlier in ileal mucosa or blood, consistent with an intestinal mucosal origin. Early after transplant, declines in HvG clones were associated with peak levels of circulating GvH clones. In the allografts of patients with donor T cell macrochimerism, GvH to HvG T cell clonal ratios were high. Conclusions were limited by the relatively low number and heterogeneity of intestinal transplant patients.

Clipping removes 2 bases from V and 5 bases from J, with 3 as the unmatched junction base count. Measured from the cysteine to the phenylalanine, the CDR3 is 15 residues long. Left in the record is the CDR3 DNA by itself, 45 bases read in frame from the first base. CDR1 KGHSH and CDR2 LQKENI are derived from the germline V gene. This clone was detected only a few times. One base away there is no much larger clone; base qualities are not given. The sample's time point label is to be understood as: cells obtained before transplantation from donor or recipient. In mixed lymphocyte reactions, some 200,000 CFSE-labeled pre-transplant responders were plated with some 200,000 irradiated violet-dye-labeled stimulators and cultured for less than seven days. Proliferating CD3+CD4+CFSE-low and CD3+CD8+CFSE-low responder cells were FACS-sorted on a BD Influx sorter after the mixed lymphocyte reaction. Receptor libraries were prepared by the immunoSEQ multiplex PCR assay. In most patients, genomic DNA was isolated using the Qiagen DNeasy Blood and Tissue Kit and sent frozen to Adaptive Biotechnologies for TCR sequencing. For most patients, high-throughput TCR-beta CDR3 sequencing of genomic DNA was performed by Adaptive Biotechnologies. The original pipeline was this. Adaptive's ImmunoSEQ software supplied the TCR sequencing data for around 17 patients, while MiXCR and VDJtools were used to process a few other patients. To correct CD4 versus CD8 sorting errors, any sequence found in both subsets at a frequency ratio below 5:1 was removed. CDR3 nucleotide sequences shared between donor and recipient were removed because their origin could not be assigned. At least 2-fold expansion over unstimulated cells and a minimum CFSE-low frequency of 0.002% (template counts) or 0.001% (read counts) were required for clones to be classified as alloreactive. Mappable clones were those detected in sequenced pre-transplant spleen, lymph node, or MLR CFSE-low populations of the donor or recipient. The cumulative frequency of alloreactive clones was calculated as a percentage of all sequences, weighted by copy number. TCRdb stores this immuneACCESS table with in-frame sequences only. Part of the clones is absent; in the studies checked, under half of the shortfall reflects unresolved V genes, and no reason is known for the rest. V and J calls plus clone size are reproduced from that table; the DNA served to infer D and trimming. The sample table contains just over 15,000 clones; only one count was recorded for roughly a third of them. About 3.5% of the sample is in the top ten clones.

Sequencing was performed on alloreactive CD4+ T cells from a mixed lymphocyte reaction culture, taken before intestinal transplant. Sample cell subset or site, as interpreted from the label and publication: CFSE-low proliferating T cells sorted from roughly six-day pre-transplant mixed lymphocyte reaction (GvH or HvG direction). The rearranged segments are TRBV18 and TRBJ1-4; 9 central nucleotides agree with TRBD1. The TCR was taken from a human patient who received an intestinal transplant. The DNA is as follows: TGTGCCAGCTCACCAGCGGGACAGGGCAATGAAAAACTGTTTTTT. The resulting protein is CASSPAGQGNEKLFF.